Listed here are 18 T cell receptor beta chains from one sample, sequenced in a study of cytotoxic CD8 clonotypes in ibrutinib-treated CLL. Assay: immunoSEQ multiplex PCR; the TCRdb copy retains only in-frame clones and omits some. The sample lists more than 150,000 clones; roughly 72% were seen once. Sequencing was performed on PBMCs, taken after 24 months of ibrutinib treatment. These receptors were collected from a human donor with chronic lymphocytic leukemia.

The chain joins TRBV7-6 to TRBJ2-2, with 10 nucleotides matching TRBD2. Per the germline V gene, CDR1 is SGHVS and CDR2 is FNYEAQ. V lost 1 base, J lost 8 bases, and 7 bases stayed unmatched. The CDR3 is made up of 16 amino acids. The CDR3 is CASSLVLAGRFGELFF. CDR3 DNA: TGTGCCAGCAGCTTAGTACTAGCGGGACGATTTGGGGAGCTGTTTTTT. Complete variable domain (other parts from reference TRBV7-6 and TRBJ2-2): GAGVSQSPRYKVTKRGQDVALRCDPISGHVSLYWYRQALGQGPEFLTYFNYEAQQDKSGLPNDRFSAERPEGSISTLTIQRTEQRDSAMYRCASSLVLAGRFGELFFGEGSRLTVL.

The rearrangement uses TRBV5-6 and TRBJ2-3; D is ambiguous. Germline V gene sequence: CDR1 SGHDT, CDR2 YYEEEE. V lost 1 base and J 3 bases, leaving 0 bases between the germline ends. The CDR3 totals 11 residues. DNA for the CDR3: TGTGCCAGCAGCTTGACAGATACGCAGTATTTT. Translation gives CASSLTDTQYF. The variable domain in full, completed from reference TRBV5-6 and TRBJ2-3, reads DAGVTQSPTHLIKTRGQQVTLRCSPKSGHDTVSWYQQALGQGPQFIFQYYEEEERQRGNFPDRFSGHQFPNYSSELNVNALLLGDSALYLCASSLTDTQYFGPGTRLTVL.

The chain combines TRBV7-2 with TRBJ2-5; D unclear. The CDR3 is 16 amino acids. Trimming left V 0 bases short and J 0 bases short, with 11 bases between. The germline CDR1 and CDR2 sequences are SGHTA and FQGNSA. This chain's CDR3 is CASSLAQAVYQETQYF. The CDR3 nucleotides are TGTGCCAGCAGCTTAGCTCAAGCCGTGTACCAAGAGACCCAGTACTTC.

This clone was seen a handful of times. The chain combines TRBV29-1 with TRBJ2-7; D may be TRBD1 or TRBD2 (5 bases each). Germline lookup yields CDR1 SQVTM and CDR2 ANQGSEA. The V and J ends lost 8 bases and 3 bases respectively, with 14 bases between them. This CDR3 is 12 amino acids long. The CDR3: CSIRDLYYEQYF. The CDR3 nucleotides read TGCAGCATCCGGGACCTTTACTACGAGCAGTACTTC.

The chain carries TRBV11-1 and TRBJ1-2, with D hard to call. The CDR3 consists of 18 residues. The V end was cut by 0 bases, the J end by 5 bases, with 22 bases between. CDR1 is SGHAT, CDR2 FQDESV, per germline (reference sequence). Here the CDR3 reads CASSLADVKLSDGYGYTF. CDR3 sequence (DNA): TGTGCCAGCAGCTTAGCTGATGTGAAACTCTCGGACGGATATGGCTACACCTTC.

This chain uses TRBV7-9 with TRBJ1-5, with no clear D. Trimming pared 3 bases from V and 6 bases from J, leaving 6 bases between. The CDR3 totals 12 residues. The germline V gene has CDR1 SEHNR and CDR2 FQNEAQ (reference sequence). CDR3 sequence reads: CASSFGFQPQHF. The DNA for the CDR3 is TGTGCCAGCAGCTTTGGGTTTCAGCCCCAGCATTTT.

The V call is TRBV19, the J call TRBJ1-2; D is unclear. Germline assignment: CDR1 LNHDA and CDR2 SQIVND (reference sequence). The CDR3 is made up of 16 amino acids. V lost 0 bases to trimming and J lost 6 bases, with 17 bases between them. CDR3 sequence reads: CASSIDRGGKRNGYTF. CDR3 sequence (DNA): TGTGCCAGTAGTATAGACCGAGGAGGGAAAAGGAATGGCTACACCTTC.

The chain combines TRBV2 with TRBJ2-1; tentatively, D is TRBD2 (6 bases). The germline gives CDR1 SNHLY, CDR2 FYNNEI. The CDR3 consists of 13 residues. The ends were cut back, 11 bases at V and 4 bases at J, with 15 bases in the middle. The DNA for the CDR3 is TGTGCCGGACGCGGGGCCAAGTACAATGAGCAGTTCTTC. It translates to CAGRGAKYNEQFF.

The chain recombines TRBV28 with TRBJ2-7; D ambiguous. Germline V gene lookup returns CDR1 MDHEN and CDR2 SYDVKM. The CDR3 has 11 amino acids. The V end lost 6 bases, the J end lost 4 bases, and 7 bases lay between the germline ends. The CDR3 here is CASSLEYEQYF. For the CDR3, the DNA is TGTGCCAGCAGCCTAGAATACGAGCAGTACTTC.

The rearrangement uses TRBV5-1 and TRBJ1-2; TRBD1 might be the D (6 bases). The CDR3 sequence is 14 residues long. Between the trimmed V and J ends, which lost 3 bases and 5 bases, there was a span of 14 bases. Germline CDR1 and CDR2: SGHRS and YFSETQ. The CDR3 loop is CASSSEGTPYGYTF. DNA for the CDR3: TGCGCCAGCAGCTCCGAAGGGACACCATATGGCTACACCTTC.

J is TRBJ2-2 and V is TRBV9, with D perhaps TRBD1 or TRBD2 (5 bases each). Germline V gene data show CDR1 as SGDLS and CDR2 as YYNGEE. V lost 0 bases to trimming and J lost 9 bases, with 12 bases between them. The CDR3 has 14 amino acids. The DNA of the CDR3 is TGTGCCAGCAGCGTAGGTTGGGGGACCTGGGAGCTGTTTTTT. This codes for CASSVGWGTWELFF.

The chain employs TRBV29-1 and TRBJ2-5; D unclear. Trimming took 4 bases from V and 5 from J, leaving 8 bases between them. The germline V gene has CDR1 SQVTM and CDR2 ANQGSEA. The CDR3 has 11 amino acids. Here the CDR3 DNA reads TGCAGCGTTGGCAATTGGGAGACCCAGTACTTC. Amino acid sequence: CSVGNWETQYF.

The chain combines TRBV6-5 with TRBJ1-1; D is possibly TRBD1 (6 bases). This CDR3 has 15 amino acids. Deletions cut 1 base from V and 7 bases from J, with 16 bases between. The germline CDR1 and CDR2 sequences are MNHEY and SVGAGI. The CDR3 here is CASSYYLGQNSEAFF. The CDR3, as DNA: TGTGCCAGCAGTTACTACCTAGGACAGAATAGTGAAGCTTTCTTT.

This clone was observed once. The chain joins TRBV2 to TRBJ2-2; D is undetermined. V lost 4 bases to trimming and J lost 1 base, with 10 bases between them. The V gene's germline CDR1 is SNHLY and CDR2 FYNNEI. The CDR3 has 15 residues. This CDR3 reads CASSVAELNTGELFF. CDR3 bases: TGTGCCAGCAGTGTCGCGGAACTGAACACCGGGGAGCTGTTTTTT.

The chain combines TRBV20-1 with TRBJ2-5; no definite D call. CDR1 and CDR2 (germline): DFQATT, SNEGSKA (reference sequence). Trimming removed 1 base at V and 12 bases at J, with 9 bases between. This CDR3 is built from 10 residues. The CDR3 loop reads CSARGPGEYF. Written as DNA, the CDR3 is TGCAGTGCTAGAGGCCCCGGAGAGTACTTC.

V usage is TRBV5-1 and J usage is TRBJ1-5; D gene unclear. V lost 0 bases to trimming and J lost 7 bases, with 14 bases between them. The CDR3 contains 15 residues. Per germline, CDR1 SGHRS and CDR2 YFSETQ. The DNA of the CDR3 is TGCGCCAGCAGCTTGGAGGGATCAGCAGGACAGCCCCAGCATTTT. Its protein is CASSLEGSAGQPQHF. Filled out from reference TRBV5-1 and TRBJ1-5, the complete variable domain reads KAGVTQTPRYLIKTRGQQVTLSCSPISGHRSVSWYQQTPGQGLQFLFEYFSETQRNKGNFPGRFSGRQFSNSRSEMNVSTLELGDSALYLCASSLEGSAGQPQHFGDGTRLSIL.

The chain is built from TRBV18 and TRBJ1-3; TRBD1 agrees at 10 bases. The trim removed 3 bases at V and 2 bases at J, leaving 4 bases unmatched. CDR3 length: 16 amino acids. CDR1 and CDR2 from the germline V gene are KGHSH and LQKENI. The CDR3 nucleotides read TGTGCCAGCTCACCGGGACAGGGGAGCGCTGGAAACACCATATATTTT. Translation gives CASSPGQGSAGNTIYF.

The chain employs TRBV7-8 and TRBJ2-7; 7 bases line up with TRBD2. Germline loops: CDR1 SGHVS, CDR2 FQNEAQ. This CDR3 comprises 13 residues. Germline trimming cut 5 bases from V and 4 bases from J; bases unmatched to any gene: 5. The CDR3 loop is CASSRRETYEQYF. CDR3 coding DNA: TGTGCCAGCAGCAGGCGGGAGACTTACGAGCAGTACTTC.